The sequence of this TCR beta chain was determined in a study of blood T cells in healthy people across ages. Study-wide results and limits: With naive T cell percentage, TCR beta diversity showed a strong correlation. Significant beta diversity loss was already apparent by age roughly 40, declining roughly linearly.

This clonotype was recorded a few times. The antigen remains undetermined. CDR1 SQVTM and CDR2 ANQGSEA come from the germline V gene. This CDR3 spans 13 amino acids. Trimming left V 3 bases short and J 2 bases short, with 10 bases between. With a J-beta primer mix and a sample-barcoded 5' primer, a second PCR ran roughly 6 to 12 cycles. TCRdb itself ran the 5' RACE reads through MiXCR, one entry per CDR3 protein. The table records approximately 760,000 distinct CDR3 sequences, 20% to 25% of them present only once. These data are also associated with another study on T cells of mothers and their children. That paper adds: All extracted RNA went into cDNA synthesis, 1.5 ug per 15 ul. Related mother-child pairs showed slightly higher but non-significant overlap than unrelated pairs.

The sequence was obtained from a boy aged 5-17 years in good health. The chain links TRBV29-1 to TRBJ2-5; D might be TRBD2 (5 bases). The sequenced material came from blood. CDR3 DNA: TGCAGCGTTGACCTAGCCACACAAGAGACCCAGTACTTC. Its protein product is CSVDLATQETQYF.